Given below is one T cell receptor (beta chain) in context. Its binding antigen is unknown. There are no base qualities to consult, and no much larger clone falls within one base. As encoded in the germline V gene, CDR1 is MGHRA while CDR2 is YSYEKL. The junction shows trimming of 4 bases on V and 7 bases on J, plus 17 bases between the germline ends. The cysteine opens and the phenylalanine closes a CDR3 of 15 amino acids. CDR3 DNA is the only sequence kept; it has 45 bases, read in frame from the first base. The donors belonged to the validation cohort of 90 to 150 subjects, which was separate from the roughly 700-subject first cohort. The data belong to a study of cytomegalovirus exposure and HLA in healthy donors (dated by TCRdb to 2015 to 2018). Looking at the study overall: According to a later analysis, the 120 or so validation repertoires were produced on the same platform as the roughly 600 repertoires of the first cohort. In addition to the first cohort of 666 subjects, a separate validation cohort of 120 different subjects was used. The study aimed to test whether signatures of past pathogen exposure could be identified by cataloging public T cell receptors. High-throughput TCR immunosequencing, statistical association of individual TCRs with disease status, and machine learning were combined to predict cytomegalovirus infection status. Broad study findings and their caveats: A total of fewer than 200 TCR beta chains were listed by the study as associated with cytomegalovirus. Cytomegalovirus status was reported to be diagnosed by the classifier with high specificity and sensitivity in both the original and validation cohorts. Of the cluster scores, approximately 94% were above 0 in a later analysis, which found that TCRs clustered in the first cohort also tended to co-occur in the 90 to 150 validation repertoires. A few of the identified cytomegalovirus-associated TCR beta chains were confirmed in vitro to be specific for cytomegalovirus antigens. The authors suggested that the approach could potentially be extended to other disease states and immunological phenotypes. A later analysis had no HLA typing for the validation cohort, so co-occurrence there was scored across all 110 or so repertoires. Most TCR sequences were seen in very few donors, while some public TCRs were found in many individuals.

Library generation was performed with the immunoSEQ multiplex PCR assay. As for the original processing: A statistical classification framework was built for diagnosing cytomegalovirus status from the catalog of TCR beta chain sequences. TCRdb obtained this table from immuneACCESS and retained in-frame rearrangements with V and J assigned. These tables miss some clones; where compared with another copy, unresolved V genes account for less than half of the shortfall, and the remainder is unexplained. Clonal size and the V and J genes are those of that table, whereas D and trimming came from the DNA. Within this sample are about 160,000 clones, with 80% to 90% of them counted one time only. Around 2.3% of the sample is in the top ten clones.

The chain is made from TRBV4-1 and TRBJ1-5; possibly the D gene is TRBD1, per 5 matching bases. The sequence was collected from a woman younger than 35 in good health and CMV-seronegative. The sequenced sample was PBMCs. The DNA sequence reads TGCGCCAGCAGCCCTAATGGGGGGACGGACCAGCCCCAGCATTTT. Its translation is CASSPNGGTDQPQHF.